This T cell receptor beta chain appears in the sequencing data of a study of blood T cell repertoires in COVID-19. As for the study in general: Whether acute or convalescent, the COVID-19 samples came from the United States, Italy and Spain.

Generated by immunoSEQ multiplex PCR, the TCRdb table keeps only in-frame clones and is missing some. The sample shows just over 150,000 clones, roughly 85% of them seen only once. Germline loops: CDR1 MDHEN, CDR2 SYDVKM. Germline trimming cut 6 bases from V and 1 base from J; bases unmatched to any gene: 5. This CDR3 is built from 14 residues. This TCR came from a human donor with acute or convalescent COVID-19. The donor label of this sample is uncertain. The chain uses TRBV28 and TRBJ1-1; 7 bases are a match to TRBD1. Sequenced sample: peripheral blood. For the CDR3, the DNA is TGTGCCAGCAGGCGGGGACAGCCGAACACTGAAGCTTTCTTT. Translation gives CASRRGQPNTEAFF.